This TCR beta chain was retrieved from a study of shared clonotypes between healthy human individuals. General study findings and limits: As a rule, naive subsets had a larger estimated richness than memory subsets.

Several immunoSEQ plates received, in even portions, the genomic DNA of each subset. TCRdb keeps only in-frame clones here, not all; method: immunoSEQ multiplex PCR. The data hold about 1.1 million clones, with more than 75% observed a single time. Details on this clone: The antigen is unknown.

The germline gives CDR1 GTSNPN, CDR2 SVGIG (reference sequence). The length of the CDR3 is 17 residues. Germline trimming cut 0 bases from V and 1 base from J; bases unmatched to any gene: 7. The source is a young man in good health. Some clones in this sample may be carry-over from other donors' samples. Material: memory CD4+ T cells from PBMCs. Subset of the sample: CD45RA-negative fraction. V usage is TRBV30 and J usage is TRBJ2-2; 8 bases are shared with TRBD1. This CDR3 is CAWSVPRTGKNTGELFF. CDR3 bases: TGTGCCTGGAGTGTTCCGCGGACAGGGAAGAACACCGGGGAGCTGTTTTTT.